Sequencing of this TCR beta chain was carried out in a study of shared clonotypes between healthy human individuals. Overall study context: There were three CD4 naive, three CD4 memory, two CD8 naive and one CD8 memory plates per donor.

Nashville, Tennessee was home to all donors, who were Caucasian adults. On this clone: Its cognate antigen is unknown.

Sequencing was performed with immunoSEQ multiplex PCR; in TCRdb, only in-frame clones are kept and a portion is missing. The sample has around 940,000 clones, around three quarters seen once. Study observations and caveats: When naive CD4 clonotypes were compared across four donors, about 4.9% were shared.

V lost 6 bases, J lost 8 bases, and 14 bases lay in between. CDR1 is MNHNS and CDR2 is SASEGT in the germline V gene. This CDR3 comprises 14 residues. Material for sequencing was memory CD4+ T cells sorted from blood. Noted subset: CD45RA-negative fraction. This sequence was found in a man between 18 and 35 years old in good health. The V gene is TRBV6-1, the J gene TRBJ1-6, with D perhaps TRBD1 (5 bases). The CDR3: CASRPRDGYSPLHF. CDR3 sequence (DNA): TGTGCCAGCAGGCCCCGGGACGGGTATTCACCCCTCCACTTT.